This T cell receptor beta chain was found in a study of T cells after yellow fever vaccination. Whole-study context: The fractions with low cell numbers were processed using SMART-Seq v4 Ultra Low Input.

The germline CDR1 and CDR2 sequences are DFQATT and SNEGSKA (reference sequence). Trimming removed 0 bases at V and 0 bases at J, with 6 bases between. The CDR3 has 14 residues. This clonotype was seen a handful of times. The antigen is undetermined. The authors made TCR cDNA by 5'RACE template switching, adding a universal primer site and UMIs. TCRdb re-derived calls from the 5' RACE reads in MiXCR, one entry per CDR3 protein. The table records fewer than 500,000 distinct CDR3 sequences, around a sixth of them present only once. Study results and limitations: Weaker, the secondary response had a peak occurring faster, on day 5 versus 15. Abundant clonotypes from the bulk population could contaminate FACS-sorted repertoires.

The specimen comprised PBMCs, sampled before the yellow fever booster vaccination. The gene calls are TRBV20-1 and TRBJ1-5, with no clear D. This sequence originates from a man aged 18 to 29 who received the YFV17D yellow fever vaccine. The CDR3 coding sequence is TGCAGTGCTAGAGACCCAGATAGCAATCAGCCCCAGCATTTT. Protein product: CSARDPDSNQPQHF.